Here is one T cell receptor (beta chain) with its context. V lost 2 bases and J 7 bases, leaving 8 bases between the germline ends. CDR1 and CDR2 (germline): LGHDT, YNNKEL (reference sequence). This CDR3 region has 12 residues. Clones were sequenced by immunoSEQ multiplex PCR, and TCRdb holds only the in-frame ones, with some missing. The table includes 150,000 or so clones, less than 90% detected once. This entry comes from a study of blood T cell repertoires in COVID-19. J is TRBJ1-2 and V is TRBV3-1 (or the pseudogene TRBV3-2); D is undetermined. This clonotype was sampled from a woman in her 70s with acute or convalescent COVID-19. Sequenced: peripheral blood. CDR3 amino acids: CASSQTSVGYTF. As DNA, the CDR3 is TGTGCCAGCAGCCAAACAAGTGTTGGCTACACCTTC.